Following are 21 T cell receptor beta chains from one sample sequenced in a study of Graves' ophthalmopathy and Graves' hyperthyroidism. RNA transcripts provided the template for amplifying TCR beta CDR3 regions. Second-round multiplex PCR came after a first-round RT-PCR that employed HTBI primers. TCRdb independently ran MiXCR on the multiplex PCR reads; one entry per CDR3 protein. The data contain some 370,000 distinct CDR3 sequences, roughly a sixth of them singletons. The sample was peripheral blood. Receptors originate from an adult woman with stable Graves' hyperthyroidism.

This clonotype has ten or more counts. The CDR3 nucleotides are TGCGCCAGCAGTCCGGAGTGGGGCTTTGAAGGCTACACCTTC. Its translation is CASSPEWGFEGYTF. The chain has TRBV10-1 and TRBJ1-2; D possibly corresponds to TRBD1 (5 bases). CDR1 and CDR2 (germline): WNHNN, SYGVQD (reference sequence). The CDR3 has 14 amino acids. Trimming removed 5 bases from V and 8 bases from J, with 18 bases in between.

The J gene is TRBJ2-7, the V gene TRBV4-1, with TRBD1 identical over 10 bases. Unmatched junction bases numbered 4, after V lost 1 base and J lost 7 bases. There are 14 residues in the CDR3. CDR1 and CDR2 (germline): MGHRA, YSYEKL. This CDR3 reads CASSQVGQGREQYF. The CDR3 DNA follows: TGCGCCAGCAGCCAAGTGGGACAGGGGCGGGAGCAGTACTTC.

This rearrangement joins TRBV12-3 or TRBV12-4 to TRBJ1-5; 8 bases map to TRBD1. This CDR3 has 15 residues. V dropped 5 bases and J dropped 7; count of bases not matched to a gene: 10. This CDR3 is CASSSLLDRGQPQHF. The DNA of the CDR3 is TGTGCCAGCAGTAGCTTACTTGACAGGGGCCAGCCCCAGCATTTT.

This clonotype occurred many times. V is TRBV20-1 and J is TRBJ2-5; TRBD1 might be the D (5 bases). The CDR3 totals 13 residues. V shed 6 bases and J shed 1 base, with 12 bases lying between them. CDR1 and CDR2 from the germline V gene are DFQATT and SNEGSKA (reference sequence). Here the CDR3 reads CSALKGSQETQYF. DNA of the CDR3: TGCAGTGCCTTAAAGGGGTCCCAAGAGACCCAGTACTTC.

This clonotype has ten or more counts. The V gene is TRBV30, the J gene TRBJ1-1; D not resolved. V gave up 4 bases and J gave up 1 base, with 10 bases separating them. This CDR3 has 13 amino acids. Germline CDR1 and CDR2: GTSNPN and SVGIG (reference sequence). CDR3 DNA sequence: TGTGCCTGGACCCGGGTACCGAACACTGAAGCTTTCTTT. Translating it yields CAWTRVPNTEAFF.

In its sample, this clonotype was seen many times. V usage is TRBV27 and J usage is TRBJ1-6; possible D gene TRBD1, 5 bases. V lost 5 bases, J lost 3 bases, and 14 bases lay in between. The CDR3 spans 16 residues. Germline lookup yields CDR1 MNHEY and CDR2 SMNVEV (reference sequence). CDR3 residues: CASSAGPSVYNSPLHF. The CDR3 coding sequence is TGTGCCAGCAGTGCGGGACCGTCTGTCTATAATTCACCCCTCCACTTT.

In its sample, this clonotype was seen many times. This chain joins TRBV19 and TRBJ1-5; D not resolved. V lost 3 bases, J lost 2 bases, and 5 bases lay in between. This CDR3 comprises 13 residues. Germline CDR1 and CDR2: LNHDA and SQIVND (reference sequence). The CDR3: CASSITGNQPQHF. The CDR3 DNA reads TGTGCCAGTAGTATTACTGGCAATCAGCCCCAGCATTTT.

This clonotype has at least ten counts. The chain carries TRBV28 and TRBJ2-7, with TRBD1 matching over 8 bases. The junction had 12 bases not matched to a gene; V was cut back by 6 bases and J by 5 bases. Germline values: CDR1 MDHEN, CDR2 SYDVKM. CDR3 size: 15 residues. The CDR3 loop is CASRDQGQGAHEQYF. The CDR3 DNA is TGTGCCAGCAGGGACCAGGGTCAGGGGGCCCACGAGCAGTACTTC.

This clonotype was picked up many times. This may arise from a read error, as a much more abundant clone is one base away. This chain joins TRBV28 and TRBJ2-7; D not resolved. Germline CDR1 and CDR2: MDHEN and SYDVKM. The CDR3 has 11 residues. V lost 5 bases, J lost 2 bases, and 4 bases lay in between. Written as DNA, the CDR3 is TGTGCCAGCAGTACCCCCTACGAGCAGTACTTC. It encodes CASSTPYEQYF.

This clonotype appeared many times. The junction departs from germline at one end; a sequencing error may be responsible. CDR3 nucleotide sequence: TGCAGTGCAAGAGGGCTAGCGGACCAGCAGTACTTC. It codes for CSARGLADQQYF. The chain uses TRBV20-1 and TRBJ2-7; 7 bases align to TRBD2. The CDR3 consists of 12 residues. Germline V gene data show CDR1 as DFQATT and CDR2 as SNEGSKA (reference sequence).

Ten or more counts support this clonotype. In DNA form, the CDR3 reads TGTGCCAGCAGTTTAAGACCCATCCTCTACGAGCAGTACTTC. Translation gives CASSLRPILYEQYF. The chain is built from TRBV12-3 or TRBV12-4 and TRBJ2-7; D is unresolved. The CDR3 sequence is 14 residues long. The V and J ends lost 2 bases and 3 bases respectively, with 11 bases between them.

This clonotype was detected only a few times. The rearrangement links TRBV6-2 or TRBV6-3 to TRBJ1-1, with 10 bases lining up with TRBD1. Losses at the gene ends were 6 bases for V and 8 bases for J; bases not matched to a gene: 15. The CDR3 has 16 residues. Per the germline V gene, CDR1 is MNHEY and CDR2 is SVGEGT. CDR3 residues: CASSTTGTGAVVEAFF. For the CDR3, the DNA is TGTGCCAGCAGCACCACCGGGACAGGGGCCGTGGTGGAAGCTTTCTTT.

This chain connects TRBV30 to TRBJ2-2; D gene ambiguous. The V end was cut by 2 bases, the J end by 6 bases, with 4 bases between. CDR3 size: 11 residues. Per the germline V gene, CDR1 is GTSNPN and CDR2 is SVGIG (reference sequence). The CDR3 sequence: CAWSSPGELFF. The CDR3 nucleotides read TGTGCCTGGAGTAGCCCCGGGGAGCTGTTTTTT.

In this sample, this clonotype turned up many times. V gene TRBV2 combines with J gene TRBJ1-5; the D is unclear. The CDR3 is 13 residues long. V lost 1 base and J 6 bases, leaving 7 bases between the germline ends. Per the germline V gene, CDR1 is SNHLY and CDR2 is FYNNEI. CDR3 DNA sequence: TGTGCCAGCAGTGAAGGGGGTGCTCAGCCCCAGCATTTT. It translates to CASSEGGAQPQHF.

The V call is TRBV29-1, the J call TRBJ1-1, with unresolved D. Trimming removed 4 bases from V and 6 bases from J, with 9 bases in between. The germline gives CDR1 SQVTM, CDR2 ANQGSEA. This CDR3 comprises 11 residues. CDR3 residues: CSVVERPEAFF. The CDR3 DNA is TGCAGCGTTGTTGAAAGACCTGAAGCTTTCTTT.

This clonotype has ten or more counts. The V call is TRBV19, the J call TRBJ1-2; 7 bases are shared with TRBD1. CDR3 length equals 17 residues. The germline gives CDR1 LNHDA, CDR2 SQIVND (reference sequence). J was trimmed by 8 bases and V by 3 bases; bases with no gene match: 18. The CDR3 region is CASSMERRTGGLGGYTF. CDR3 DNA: TGTGCCAGTAGTATGGAGAGGCGGACAGGAGGTCTGGGCGGCTACACCTTC.

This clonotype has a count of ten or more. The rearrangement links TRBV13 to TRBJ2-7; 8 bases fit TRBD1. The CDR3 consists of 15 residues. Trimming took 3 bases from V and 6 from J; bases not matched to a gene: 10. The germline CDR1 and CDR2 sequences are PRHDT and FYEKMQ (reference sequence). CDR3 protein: CASSFLGTGSAEQYF. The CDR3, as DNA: TGTGCCAGCAGCTTCCTGGGGACAGGATCCGCCGAGCAGTACTTC.

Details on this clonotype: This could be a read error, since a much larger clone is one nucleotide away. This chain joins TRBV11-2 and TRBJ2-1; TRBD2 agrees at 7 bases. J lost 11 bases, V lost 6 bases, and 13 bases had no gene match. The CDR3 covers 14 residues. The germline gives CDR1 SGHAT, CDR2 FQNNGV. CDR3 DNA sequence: TGTGCCAGCAGTTCCCGACTAGCCGGGAATAAGCAGTTCTTC. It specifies CASSSRLAGNKQFF.

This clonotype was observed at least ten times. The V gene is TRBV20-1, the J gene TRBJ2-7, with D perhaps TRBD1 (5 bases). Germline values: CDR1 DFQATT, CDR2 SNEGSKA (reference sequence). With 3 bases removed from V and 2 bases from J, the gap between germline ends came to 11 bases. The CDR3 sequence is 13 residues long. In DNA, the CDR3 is TGCAGTGCTAGCGTGGACACCCCCTACGAGCAGTACTTC. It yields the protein CSASVDTPYEQYF.

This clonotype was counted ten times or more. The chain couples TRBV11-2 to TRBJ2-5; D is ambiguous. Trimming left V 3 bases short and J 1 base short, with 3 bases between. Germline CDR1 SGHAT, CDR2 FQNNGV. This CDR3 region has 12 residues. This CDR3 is CASSLLQETQYF. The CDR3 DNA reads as TGTGCCAGCAGCTTGCTCCAAGAGACCCAGTACTTC.

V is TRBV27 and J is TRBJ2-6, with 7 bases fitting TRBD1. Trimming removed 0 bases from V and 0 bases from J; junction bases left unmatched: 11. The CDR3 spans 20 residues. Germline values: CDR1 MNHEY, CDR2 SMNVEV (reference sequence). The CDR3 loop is CASSLSVFRGPSSGANVLTF. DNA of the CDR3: TGTGCCAGCAGTTTATCTGTCTTTAGGGGGCCAAGCTCTGGGGCCAACGTCCTGACTTTC.